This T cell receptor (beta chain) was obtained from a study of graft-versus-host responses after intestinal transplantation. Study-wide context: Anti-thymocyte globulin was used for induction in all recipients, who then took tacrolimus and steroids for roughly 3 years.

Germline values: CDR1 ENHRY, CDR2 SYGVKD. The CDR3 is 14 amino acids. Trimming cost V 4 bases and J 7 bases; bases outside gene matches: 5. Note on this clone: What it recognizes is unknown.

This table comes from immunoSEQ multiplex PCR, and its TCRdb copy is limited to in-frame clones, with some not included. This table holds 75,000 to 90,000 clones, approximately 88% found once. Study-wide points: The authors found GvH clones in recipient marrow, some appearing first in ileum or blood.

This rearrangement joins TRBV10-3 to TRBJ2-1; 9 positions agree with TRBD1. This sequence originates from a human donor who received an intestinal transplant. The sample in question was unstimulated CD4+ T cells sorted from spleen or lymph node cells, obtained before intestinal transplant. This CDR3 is CAISARTGENEQFF. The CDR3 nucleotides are TGTGCCATCAGTGCCCGGACAGGGGAGAATGAGCAGTTCTTC.